This TCR beta chain was sequenced during a study of T-cell reconstitution after alpha-beta-depleted transplantation in children. Findings and limits, study-wide: Where some patients showed high TCRbeta diversity at day 60, it came from recipient T cells and thymic progenitors that had survived. By about two months after transplant, alpha-beta T cells reportedly arose from several hundred graft clones that had expanded. T-cell numbers and diversity one year post-transplant derived largely from freshly generated T cells.

In regard to this clonotype: The antigen remains undetermined.

The TCRbeta library incorporated unique molecular identifiers. TCRdb ran MiXCR on the PCR reads and lists one entry per CDR3 protein. The profile shows fewer than 1 million distinct CDR3 sequences, about 15% of them singletons. CDR1 is SGHTA, CDR2 FQGTGA, per germline. The CDR3 length is 14 residues. Trimming shortened V by 2 bases and J by 6 bases, and 11 bases separated the two germline ends. The source was PBMCs, mostly from graft donor cells, collected 360 days after TCRalphabeta/CD19-depleted stem cell transplant. The source of this sequence is a male patient younger than 18 who had a stem cell transplant for acute lymphoblastic leukemia, so the T cells may come from the graft donor. The chain combines TRBV7-3 with TRBJ2-1; the D is unclear. CDR3 DNA: TGTGCCAGCAGCTTAGTGGGTTCTCCCAATGAGCAGTTCTTC. Translated, it gives CASSLVGSPNEQFF.